The sequence of this T cell receptor beta chain was determined in a study of beta chain features in type 1 diabetes. Study-wide findings and caveats: In the patient group, naive, central memory and Treg TCRB repertoires seemed more alike than in the healthy donor group. Patients and controls would be equally affected if PCR favored shorter templates. Junctions at VDJ sites from type 1 diabetes patients had fewer insertions and more deletions. Moderately but significantly shorter TCRB CDR3s were found in Type 1 diabetes patients in all four CD4+ subsets.

Expressed TCRB transcripts were sequenced because the isolated RNA had all been reverse transcribed beforehand. The assay was immunoSEQ multiplex PCR, and TCRdb's table has in-frame clones only and misses some. The sample holds 200,000 to 300,000 clones, about 11% seen once. V lost 3 bases to trimming and J lost 2 bases; unmatched junction nucleotides: 6. Germline V gene lookup returns CDR1 SQVTM and CDR2 ANQGSEA. CDR3 length equals 15 residues. Comment on this clone: Its antigen is not known.

The chain uses TRBV29-1 and TRBJ2-3, with TRBD2 matching over 9 bases. Material: naive CD4+ T cells from blood. The clonotype comes from a man between 25 and 39 years old with type 1 diabetes. This CDR3 is CSVERPSGNTDTQYF. DNA of the CDR3: TGCAGCGTTGAGAGACCTAGCGGGAACACAGATACGCAGTATTTT.